This T cell receptor beta chain was recovered during a study of T cell changes during pregnancy in multiple sclerosis. Method: immunoSEQ multiplex PCR; TCRdb's copy keeps in-frame clones and lacks some. Of around 13,000 clones in the sample, about 87% were seen once. Germline-derived CDR1 and CDR2 are SGHAT and FQNNGV. J gave up 4 bases and V 1 base, and 8 bases lay outside the gene matches. The CDR3 is 17 amino acids. This clone came up a few times. This TCR was sampled from a female donor in good health, enrolled as a control in a pregnancy study. This specimen was CD8+ T cells from peripheral blood mononuclear cells, taken in the second trimester of pregnancy. The chain employs TRBV11-2 and TRBJ1-2, with 11 bases identical to TRBD1. CDR3 residues: CASSLGTGGLFSYGYTF. CDR3 coding DNA: TGTGCCAGCAGCTTAGGGACAGGGGGCCTCTTTAGCTATGGCTACACCTTC.